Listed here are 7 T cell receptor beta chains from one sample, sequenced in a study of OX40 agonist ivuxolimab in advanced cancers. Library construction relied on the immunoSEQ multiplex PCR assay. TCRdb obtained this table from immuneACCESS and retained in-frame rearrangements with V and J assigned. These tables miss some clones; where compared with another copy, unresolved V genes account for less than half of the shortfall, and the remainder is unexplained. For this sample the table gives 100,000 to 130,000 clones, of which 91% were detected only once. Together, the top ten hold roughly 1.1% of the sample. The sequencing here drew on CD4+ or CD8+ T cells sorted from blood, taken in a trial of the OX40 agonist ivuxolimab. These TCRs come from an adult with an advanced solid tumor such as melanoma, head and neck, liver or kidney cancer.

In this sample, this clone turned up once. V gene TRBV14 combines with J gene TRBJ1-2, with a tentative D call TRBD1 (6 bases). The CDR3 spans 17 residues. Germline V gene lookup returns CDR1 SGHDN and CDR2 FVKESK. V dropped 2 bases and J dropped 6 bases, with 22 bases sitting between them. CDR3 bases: TGTGCCAGCAGCCAATTCCCCGTAGGGGGGCGTAATAATGGCTACACCTTC. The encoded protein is CASSQFPVGGRNNGYTF.

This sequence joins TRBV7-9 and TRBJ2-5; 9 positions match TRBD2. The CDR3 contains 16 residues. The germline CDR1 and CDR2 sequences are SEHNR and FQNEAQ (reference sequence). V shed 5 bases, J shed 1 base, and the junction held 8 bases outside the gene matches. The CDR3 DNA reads TGTGCCAGCAGCACCACTAGCGGGTACACCCAAGAGACCCAGTACTTC. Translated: CASSTTSGYTQETQYF.

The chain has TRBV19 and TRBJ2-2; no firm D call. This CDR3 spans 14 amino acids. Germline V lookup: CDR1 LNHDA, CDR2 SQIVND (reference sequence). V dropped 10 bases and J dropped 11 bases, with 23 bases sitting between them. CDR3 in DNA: TGTGCCACGAGCCAGGAACTCCCAATGAGAGAGCTGTTTTTT. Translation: CATSQELPMRELFF.

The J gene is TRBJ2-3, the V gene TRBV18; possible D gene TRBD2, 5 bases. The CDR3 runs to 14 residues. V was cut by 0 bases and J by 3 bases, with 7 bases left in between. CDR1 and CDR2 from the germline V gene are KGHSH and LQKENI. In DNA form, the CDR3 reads TGTGCCAGCTCACCACCCCGACTAACAGATACGCAGTATTTT. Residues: CASSPPRLTDTQYF.

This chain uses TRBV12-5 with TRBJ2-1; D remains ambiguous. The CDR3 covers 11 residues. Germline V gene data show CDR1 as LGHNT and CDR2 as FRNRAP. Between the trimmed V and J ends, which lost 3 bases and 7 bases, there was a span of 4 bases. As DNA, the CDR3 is TGTGCTAGTGGTTTTCCAAATGAGCAGTTCTTC. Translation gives CASGFPNEQFF.

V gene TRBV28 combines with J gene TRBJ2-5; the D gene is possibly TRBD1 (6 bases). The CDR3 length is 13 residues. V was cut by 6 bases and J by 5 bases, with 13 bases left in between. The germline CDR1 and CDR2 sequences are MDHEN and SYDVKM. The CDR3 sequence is CASRGQGIETQYF. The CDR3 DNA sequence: TGTGCCAGCAGGGGGCAGGGGATCGAGACCCAGTACTTC.

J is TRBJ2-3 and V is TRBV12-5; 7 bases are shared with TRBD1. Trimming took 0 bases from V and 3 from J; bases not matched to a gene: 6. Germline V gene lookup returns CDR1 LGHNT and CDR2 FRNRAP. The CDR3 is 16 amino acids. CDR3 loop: CASGLVTTGLTDTQYF. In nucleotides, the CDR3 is TGTGCTAGTGGTTTGGTTACGACAGGGTTGACAGATACGCAGTATTTT.